Each of the 23 T cell receptor beta chains below was sequenced from the same sample in a study of cytomegalovirus exposure and HLA in healthy donors. PCR used 60 Vbeta primers and 13 Jbeta primers. TCRdb's table, derived via immunoSEQ multiplex PCR, lists solely in-frame clones and lacks some. The sample yields 100,000 to 140,000 clones, 82% seen once. Sequenced: PBMCs. These receptors were taken from a man in his thirties or forties in good health and CMV-seropositive.

V gene TRBV6-5 combines with J gene TRBJ1-4, with 7 bases matching TRBD1. The length of the CDR3 is 14 residues. The germline V gene has CDR1 MNHEY and CDR2 SVGAGI. The V segment lost 0 bases and the J segment 6 bases; nucleotides outside the gene matches: 1. CDR3 nucleotides: TGTGCCAGCAGTTACTCAGGGGGCGATGAAAAACTGTTTTTT. This translates into CASSYSGGDEKLFF.

This clone appeared a single time. The DNA is left out, because the CDR3 cannot be placed on it with certainty; the CDR3 is given as TCRdb lists it. J is TRBJ1-2 and V is TRBV30; the table's D call of TRBD1 was not tested on the DNA. The CDR3 is 14 residues long, counting both termini. The germline V gene has CDR1 GTSNPN and CDR2 SVGIG (reference sequence). The CDR3: CAWRAGYGYTFHTF.

The chain recombines TRBV6-1 with TRBJ2-2; D not resolved. V lost 11 bases and J lost 4, with 14 bases in between. Germline CDR1 is MNHNS and CDR2 is SASEGT. The CDR3 is 13 residues long. The chain's CDR3 is CAVSMSFTGELFF. CDR3 DNA sequence: TGTGCCGTTAGCATGAGTTTCACCGGGGAGCTGTTTTTT.

The chain combines TRBV7-8 with TRBJ1-1; 7 nucleotides line up with TRBD1. J gave up 5 bases and V 4 bases, and 10 bases lay outside the gene matches. The CDR3 consists of 15 residues. Looked up from germline, CDR1 is SGHVS and CDR2 is FQNEAQ. The DNA of the CDR3 is TGTGCCAGCAGCTGGGGGGTACAGGGGAGGACTGAAGCTTTCTTT. Protein sequence: CASSWGVQGRTEAFF.

V and J are TRBV11-2 and TRBJ2-5; possible D gene TRBD2, 6 bases. The J call may be mistaken, given a closer DNA end match to TRBJ2-7. Germline V gives CDR1 SGHAT, CDR2 FQNNGV. The CDR3 runs 13 residues. The CDR3 sequence is CASSPAGIYEQYF. DNA for the CDR3: TGTGCCAGCAGCCCCGCGGGGATCTACGAGCAGTACTTC.

This clone was recorded once. V gene TRBV5-1 combines with J gene TRBJ1-1, with 9 bases fitting TRBD1. The V gene's germline CDR1 is SGHRS and CDR2 YFSETQ. The CDR3 runs to 15 residues. V lost 4 bases and J lost 2; bases outside the gene matches: 6. Here the CDR3 DNA reads TGCGCCAGCAGCCAGACGGGACAGGGAAACACTGAAGCTTTCTTT. This codes for CASSQTGQGNTEAFF.

The chain employs TRBV4-2 and TRBJ2-3, with 9 nucleotides matching TRBD2. Germline lookup yields CDR1 LGHNA and CDR2 YNFKEQ. The CDR3 totals 16 residues. Trimming at V came to 0 bases and at J to 2 bases, leaving 3 bases not matched to a gene. This CDR3 is CASSQDRGGATDTQYF. CDR3 sequence (DNA): TGTGCCAGCAGCCAAGACCGCGGGGGGGCCACAGATACGCAGTATTTT.

The chain recombines TRBV7-8 with TRBJ2-1; 10 bases match TRBD2. There are 14 residues in the CDR3. Germline V gene data show CDR1 as SGHVS and CDR2 as FQNEAQ. Trimming at V came to 9 bases and at J to 5 bases, leaving 7 bases not matched to a gene. Written as DNA, the CDR3 is TGTGCCAGTGCGGGACTAGCGAAGAACAATGAGCAGTTCTTC. It encodes CASAGLAKNNEQFF.

The rearrangement links TRBV11-2 to TRBJ2-5; D is undetermined. Germline CDR1 reads SGHAT; CDR2 reads FQNNGV. V lost 5 bases and J 9 bases, leaving 10 bases between the germline ends. The CDR3 totals 11 residues. CDR3 protein: CASSPSVSQYF. CDR3 coding DNA: TGTGCCAGCAGCCCTTCCGTGTCCCAGTACTTC.

This rearrangement joins TRBV9 to TRBJ1-3; the D is unclear. Trimming shortened V by 4 bases and J by 0 bases, and 11 bases separated the two germline ends. Germline V lookup: CDR1 SGDLS, CDR2 YYNGEE. There are 15 residues in the CDR3. The DNA for the CDR3 is TGTGCCAGCAGCCCCAATGGCCTCTCTGGAAACACCATATATTTT. Its protein product is CASSPNGLSGNTIYF.

The J gene is TRBJ1-3, the V gene TRBV7-9, with 8 nucleotides matching TRBD1. Trimming at V came to 5 bases and at J to 2 bases, leaving 2 bases not matched to a gene. Per germline, CDR1 SEHNR and CDR2 FQNEAQ (reference sequence). There are 14 residues in the CDR3. The CDR3 spells CASSQQGAGNTIYF. The CDR3 DNA reads as TGTGCCAGCAGCCAACAGGGGGCTGGAAACACCATATATTTT.

V and J are TRBV4-1 and TRBJ2-5; 8 bases match TRBD1. The ends lost 4 bases at V and 5 bases at J; junction bases unmatched: 12. The CDR3 sequence is 16 residues long. Germline values: CDR1 MGHRA, CDR2 YSYEKL. This chain's CDR3 is CASSPYGQGEAETQYF. The CDR3 nucleotides are TGCGCCAGCAGCCCTTATGGACAGGGAGAGGCCGAGACCCAGTACTTC.

There are a few counts of this clone. The rearrangement uses TRBV7-6 and TRBJ2-2, with 7 positions matching TRBD1. Unmatched junction bases numbered 6, after V lost 2 bases and J lost 0 bases. Looked up from germline, CDR1 is SGHVS and CDR2 is FNYEAQ. The CDR3 loop spans 17 amino acids. The CDR3 sequence: CASSLMSGGSNTGELFF. The CDR3 region has the DNA TGTGCCAGCAGCTTAATGTCAGGGGGTTCGAACACCGGGGAGCTGTTTTTT.

Within the sample, this clone is medium-sized. At the DNA level, this CDR3 is encoded by other sequences in the same sample as well. The chain has TRBV25-1 and TRBJ2-5, with TRBD2 matching 11 bases. There are 13 residues in the CDR3. The V segment lost 3 bases and the J segment 14 bases; nucleotides outside the gene matches: 8. Germline V gene sequence: CDR1 MGHDK, CDR2 SYGVNS. The CDR3 DNA follows: TGTGCCAGCAGTGAGGTCGTAGCGGGGGGGCCCTACTTC. Protein: CASSEVVAGGPYF.

Regarding this clone: Relative to the germline gene, one junction end is altered; a read error may explain this. The rearrangement joins TRBV5-4 to TRBJ2-6; 11 nucleotides line up with TRBD1. The CDR3 consists of 17 residues. The germline gives CDR1 SGHNT, CDR2 YYREEE (reference sequence). For the CDR3, the DNA is TGTGCCAGCAGGTGGGGACAGGGGGACTCTGGGGCCAACGGCCTGACTTTC. Translating gives CASRWGQGDSGANGLTF. The variable domain in full, with the rest retrieved from reference TRBV5-4 and TRBJ2-6, is ETGVTQSPTHLIKTRGQQVTLRCSSQSGHNTVSWYQQALGQGPQFIFQYYREEENGRGNFPPRFSGLQFPNYSSELNVNALELDDSALYLCASRWGQGDSGANGLTFGAGSRLTVL.

V is TRBV7-9 and J is TRBJ2-2, with a weak D call TRBD2 (5 bases). Per germline, CDR1 SEHNR and CDR2 FQNEAQ (reference sequence). Between the trimmed V and J ends, which lost 1 base and 5 bases, there was a span of 5 bases. This CDR3 is 13 amino acids long. The CDR3 DNA sequence: TGTGCCAGCAGCTTAGTAGCGACCGGGGAGCTGTTTTTT. Translation gives CASSLVATGELFF.

The chain has TRBV6-4 and TRBJ2-7; the match to TRBD1 covers 9 bases. The germline V gene encodes CDR1 MRHNA and CDR2 SNTAGT. V lost 4 bases, J lost 0 bases, and 4 bases stayed unmatched. CDR3 length: 15 residues. The CDR3 coding sequence is TGTGCCAGCAGTGCGGGACAGGGTAGCTCCTACGAGCAGTACTTC. Its translation is CASSAGQGSSYEQYF.

The chain employs TRBV10-1 and TRBJ1-1, with 9 nucleotides matching TRBD1. The trim removed 2 bases at V and 3 bases at J, leaving 10 bases unmatched. CDR3 length: 17 residues. Germline values: CDR1 WNHNN, CDR2 SYGVQD (reference sequence). The CDR3 DNA is TGCGCCAGCAGTGAGGGGACAGGGCGCCTACGGGACACTGAAGCTTTCTTT. Its translation is CASSEGTGRLRDTEAFF.

This clone has just a few counts. The same CDR3 can be traced to other DNA sequences in this sample. The chain has TRBV9 and TRBJ2-3, with TRBD2 matching over 7 bases. The length of the CDR3 is 14 residues. After removal of 3 bases from V and 4 bases from J, the junction contained 5 bases not matched to a gene. Germline V lookup: CDR1 SGDLS, CDR2 YYNGEE. This CDR3 reads CASSAGGGPDTQYF. CDR3 coding DNA: TGTGCCAGCAGCGCGGGGGGAGGGCCAGATACGCAGTATTTT.

The chain is built from TRBV30 and TRBJ1-3; 7 bases are a match to TRBD1. The V and J ends lost 5 bases and 0 bases, in that order; junction bases with no gene match: 4. From germline, CDR1 is GTSNPN and CDR2 SVGIG (reference sequence). The length of the CDR3 is 14 residues. The CDR3 region is CAWLGTDSGNTIYF. CDR3 bases: TGTGCCTGGTTAGGGACAGACTCTGGAAACACCATATATTTT.

The genes are TRBV28 and TRBJ2-3, with a weak D call TRBD1 (6 bases). The CDR3 is 14 amino acids. Germline CDR1 and CDR2: MDHEN and SYDVKM. Trimming took off 6 bases at V and 0 bases at J, with 10 bases between the two ends. CDR3 loop: CASRGTTSTDTQYF. In DNA, the CDR3 is TGTGCCAGCAGGGGGACAACTAGCACAGATACGCAGTATTTT.

The V and J genes are TRBV6-1 and TRBJ2-1, with 12 bases matching TRBD2. V shed 6 bases, J shed 10 bases, and the junction held 10 bases outside the gene matches. The CDR3 has 15 residues. In germline, CDR1 is MNHNS, CDR2 SASEGT. CDR3 amino acids: CASSVATSGGWEQFF. For the CDR3, the DNA is TGTGCCAGCAGCGTGGCAACTAGCGGGGGGTGGGAGCAGTTCTTC.

The chain is built from TRBV7-9 and TRBJ2-7; a possible D gene is TRBD2 (6 bases). Germline V lookup: CDR1 SEHNR, CDR2 FQNEAQ (reference sequence). This CDR3 has 14 residues. V lost 5 bases and J 7 bases, leaving 18 bases between the germline ends. The CDR3, as DNA: TGTGCCAGCAGCCCTTGGGACTGGGCGGGGGAGCAGTACTTC. It translates to CASSPWDWAGEQYF.